A single sample gave rise to the 32 T cell receptor beta chains below, sequenced in a study of T cells in pancreatic ductal adenocarcinoma. Only in-frame clones appear in the TCRdb table, and some are missing; sequencing was by immunoSEQ multiplex PCR. This table holds more than 85,000 clones, 90% to 95% found once. The selected patients with pancreatic ductal adenocarcinoma had surgery but no neoadjuvant therapy. Sequencing used PBMCs. The origin of the receptors is a human donor with pancreatic ductal adenocarcinoma.

The chain joins TRBV5-4 to TRBJ2-7; TRBD1 might be the D (6 bases). Germline CDR1 SGHNT, CDR2 YYREEE (reference sequence). Trimming pared 2 bases from V and 5 bases from J, leaving 14 bases between. The CDR3 covers 14 residues. CDR3 nucleotides: TGTGCCAGCAGCTTCCGGGACAAGGCCAACGAGCAGTACTTC. Its translation: CASSFRDKANEQYF.

Notes on this clone: A much larger clone lies one base from this, so it may be a read error. This rearrangement joins TRBV5-1 to TRBJ2-3; 10 positions agree with TRBD2. Unmatched junction bases numbered 2, after V lost 3 bases and J lost 1 base. Germline V gene data show CDR1 as SGHRS and CDR2 as YFSETQ. The CDR3 extends over 15 amino acids. The CDR3 DNA reads as TGCGCCAGCAGCTCCGGACTAGCGGGCACAGATACGCAGTATTTT. It yields the protein CASSSGLAGTDTQYF.

The chain couples TRBV29-1 to TRBJ2-1, with 12 bases identical to TRBD2. Looked up from germline, CDR1 is SQVTM and CDR2 is ANQGSEA. CDR3 length: 12 amino acids. After removal of 7 bases from V and 10 bases from J, the junction contained 5 bases not matched to a gene. The CDR3 DNA reads as TGCAGCGCCCCGGGACTAGCGGGCGAGCAGTTCTTC. It specifies CSAPGLAGEQFF.

The chain has TRBV7-9 and TRBJ2-1, with D maybe TRBD2 (5 bases). Germline CDR1 and CDR2: SEHNR and FQNEAQ (reference sequence). The CDR3 has 15 residues. The V and J ends lost 3 bases and 5 bases respectively, with 14 bases between them. The DNA of the CDR3 is TGTGCCAGCAGCTTCCGAACAGCGGAAGACAATGAGCAGTTCTTC. It specifies CASSFRTAEDNEQFF. Supplemented by reference TRBV7-9 and TRBJ2-1, the full variable domain reads DTGVSQNPRHKITKRGQNVTFRCDPISEHNRLYWYRQTLGQGPEFLTYFQNEAQLEKSRLLSDRFSAERPKGSFSTLEIQRTEQGDSAMYLCASSFRTAEDNEQFFGPGTRLTVL.

This clone was recorded once. The chain recombines TRBV7-7 with TRBJ2-1; 10 nucleotides line up with TRBD1. There are 14 residues in the CDR3. After removal of 1 base from V and 9 bases from J, the junction contained 3 bases not matched to a gene. CDR1 is SSHAT, CDR2 FNYEAQ, per germline (reference sequence). CDR3 in DNA: TGTGCCAGCAGCTTAGAGGGACAGGGGAGTGAGCAGTTCTTC. Its translation: CASSLEGQGSEQFF.

The gene calls are TRBV7-2 and TRBJ1-1; no clear D gene. The CDR3 consists of 14 residues. Per the germline V gene, CDR1 is SGHTA and CDR2 is FQGNSA. Trimming took 2 bases from V and 7 from J, leaving 14 bases between them. CDR3 coding DNA: TGTGCCAGCAGCTTATACTACCCGATATTTGAAGCTTTCTTT. It yields the protein CASSLYYPIFEAFF.

The chain has TRBV7-3 and TRBJ2-1; 9 nucleotides align to TRBD1. The CDR3 consists of 16 residues. The V gene's germline CDR1 is SGHTA and CDR2 FQGTGA. The V and J ends lost 5 bases and 6 bases, in that order; junction bases with no gene match: 11. The CDR3 sequence: CASSTRPGQGGNEQFF. The CDR3 nucleotides are TGTGCCAGCAGCACCCGTCCGGGACAGGGAGGCAATGAGCAGTTCTTC.

For the CDR3, the DNA is TGTGCCAGCATGGTATTCGGGACTTCGGCTTTCTTT. Protein sequence: CASMVFGTSAFF. J is TRBJ1-1 and V is TRBV28; TRBD1 might be the D (5 bases). Germline-derived CDR1 and CDR2 are MDHEN and SYDVKM. Trimming left V 7 bases short and J 11 bases short, with 17 bases between. This CDR3 contains 12 residues.

This rearrangement joins TRBV11-2 to TRBJ2-7; 11 nucleotides line up with TRBD1. Trimming took 1 base from V and 7 from J; bases not matched to a gene: 12. The CDR3 is 17 residues long. Germline CDR1 is SGHAT and CDR2 is FQNNGV. The DNA for the CDR3 is TGTGCCAGCAGCTTAGGAGTGGACAGGGGGCGAAGCGGGGAGCAGTACTTC. This translates into CASSLGVDRGRSGEQYF.

CDR3 loop: CASSQDSSSYEQYF. The DNA for the CDR3 is TGCGCCAGCAGCCAAGATTCCAGCTCCTACGAGCAGTACTTC. This sequence joins TRBV4-1 and TRBJ2-7, with D unclear. The germline gives CDR1 MGHRA, CDR2 YSYEKL. Trimming stripped 0 bases from V and 0 bases from J, with 6 bases between. The CDR3 contains 14 residues.

V usage is TRBV2 and J usage is TRBJ1-4, with 7 bases fitting TRBD1. The V gene end was trimmed by 5 bases and the J gene end by 3 bases; junction bases not matched to a gene: 0. Germline CDR1 SNHLY, CDR2 FYNNEI. This CDR3 region has 13 residues. The CDR3 spells CASSQGANEKLFF. CDR3 coding DNA: TGTGCCAGCAGTCAGGGGGCTAATGAAAAACTGTTTTTT.

The chain combines TRBV5-1 with TRBJ2-3; 7 bases line up with TRBD1. CDR3 length: 14 residues. With V trimmed by 4 bases and J by 5 bases, 7 bases remained unmatched. The V gene's germline CDR1 is SGHRS and CDR2 YFSETQ. CDR3 in amino acids: CASSPGTALDTQYF. The CDR3 nucleotides read TGCGCCAGCAGCCCCGGGACAGCTTTAGATACGCAGTATTTT.

The V call is TRBV19, the J call TRBJ2-3; 7 positions match TRBD2. J lost 5 bases, V lost 5 bases, and 10 bases had no gene match. Per germline, CDR1 LNHDA and CDR2 SQIVND (reference sequence). The CDR3 loop spans 15 amino acids. CDR3 bases: TGTGCCAGTAGTCTCGGGACTATGCGTCGAGATACGCAGTATTTT. It translates to CASSLGTMRRDTQYF. The complete variable domain, with remaining parts taken from reference TRBV19 and TRBJ2-3, reads DGGITQSPKYLFRKEGQNVTLSCEQNLNHDAMYWYRQDPGQGLRLIYYSQIVNDFQKGDIAEGYSVSREKKESFPLTVTSAQKNPTAFYLCASSLGTMRRDTQYFGPGTRLTVL.

The V gene is TRBV6-6, the J gene TRBJ1-2, with D unresolved. Trimming took 6 bases from V and 8 from J, leaving 13 bases between them. CDR1 and CDR2 from the germline V gene are MNHNY and SVGAGI (reference sequence). The CDR3 loop spans 12 amino acids. The CDR3 DNA follows: TGTGCCAGCAGGAACAGTGCCGAAGGCTACACCTTC. It specifies CASRNSAEGYTF.

This chain connects TRBV4-2 to TRBJ2-3, with D uncertain. Germline V gives CDR1 LGHNA, CDR2 YNFKEQ. The CDR3 runs 12 residues. V lost 6 bases and J 2 bases, leaving 6 bases between the germline ends. This CDR3 is CASSLNTDTQYF. In DNA, the CDR3 is TGTGCCAGCAGTCTAAACACAGATACGCAGTATTTT.

This clone was detected only a few times. The chain recombines TRBV7-8 with TRBJ2-1; D gene uncertain. CDR1 is SGHVS and CDR2 is FQNEAQ in the germline V gene. Trimming cost V 2 bases and J 1 base, with 9 bases left between them. The CDR3 is made up of 15 amino acids. The CDR3 sequence: CASSLQPASYNEQFF. DNA of the CDR3: TGTGCCAGCAGCTTACAACCCGCGTCCTACAATGAGCAGTTCTTC.

V usage is TRBV5-1 and J usage is TRBJ2-7; 10 nucleotides align to TRBD1. CDR3 size: 14 residues. Germline assignment: CDR1 SGHRS and CDR2 YFSETQ. V shed 4 bases, J shed 6 bases, and the junction held 7 bases outside the gene matches. Here the CDR3 reads CASSLRQGASEQYF. For the CDR3, the DNA is TGCGCCAGCAGCCTAAGACAGGGGGCCTCCGAGCAGTACTTC.

This chain uses TRBV15 with TRBJ1-1; 7 bases line up with TRBD1. Germline V gene sequence: CDR1 LNHNV, CDR2 YYDKDF (reference sequence). This CDR3 contains 12 residues. J lost 11 bases, V lost 5 bases, and 8 bases had no gene match. Here the CDR3 DNA reads TGTGCCACCAGCGGGAGACAGGGAATGGCTTTCTTT. It yields the protein CATSGRQGMAFF.

The chain is built from TRBV30 and TRBJ2-3; 15 bases are a match to TRBD2. The V gene end was trimmed by 1 base and the J gene end by 8 bases; junction bases not matched to a gene: 7. The V gene's germline CDR1 is GTSNPN and CDR2 SVGIG (reference sequence). The CDR3 spans 16 residues. The CDR3 protein is CAWSGGLAGGPGTQYF. The CDR3 bases are TGTGCCTGGAGTGGGGGACTAGCGGGAGGCCCCGGTACGCAGTATTTT. Full variable domain (remainder filled in from reference TRBV30 and TRBJ2-3): SQTIHQWPATLVQPVGSPLSLECTVEGTSNPNLYWYRQAAGRGLQLLFYSVGIGQISSEVPQNLSASRPQDRQFILSSKKLLLSDSGFYLCAWSGGLAGGPGTQYFGPGTRLTVL.

The rearrangement links TRBV20-1 to TRBJ2-7; 15 nucleotides match TRBD2. The CDR3 runs to 10 residues. The germline gives CDR1 DFQATT, CDR2 SNEGSKA (reference sequence). In DNA, the CDR3 is TGCAGACCGGGACTAGCGGGAGGAATGGTC. Its translation: CRPGLAGGMV.

V and J are TRBV18 and TRBJ2-7; 8 positions agree with TRBD1. The CDR3 loop spans 15 amino acids. J was trimmed by 4 bases and V by 0 bases; bases with no gene match: 5. Germline loops: CDR1 KGHSH, CDR2 LQKENI. As DNA, the CDR3 is TGTGCCAGCTCACCACCGAGAGGACAGGGTTACGAGCAGTACTTC. As protein: CASSPPRGQGYEQYF.

The J gene is TRBJ2-7, the V gene TRBV5-1; D unclear. The CDR3 is made up of 15 amino acids. The germline gives CDR1 SGHRS, CDR2 YFSETQ. V lost 0 bases, J lost 3 bases, and 13 bases lay in between. The CDR3 loop is CASSLDLTWLYEQYF. The CDR3, as DNA: TGCGCCAGCAGCTTGGATTTGACATGGCTCTACGAGCAGTACTTC.

This clone was detected a few times. The gene calls are TRBV27 and TRBJ1-2; TRBD1 might be the D (5 bases). V dropped 10 bases and J dropped 6 bases, with 18 bases sitting between them. The CDR3 loop spans 13 amino acids. Per germline, CDR1 MNHEY and CDR2 SMNVEV (reference sequence). The CDR3 DNA is TGTGCCAACCACATGACGGACAAAAATGGCTACACCTTC. This gives the protein CANHMTDKNGYTF.

The chain has TRBV9 and TRBJ2-5; TRBD2 is a possible D gene (5 bases). Trimming shortened V by 5 bases and J by 2 bases, and 16 bases separated the two germline ends. From germline, CDR1 is SGDLS and CDR2 YYNGEE. This CDR3 has 15 residues. The CDR3 sequence is CASSAGSGKQETQYF. The CDR3 region has the DNA TGTGCCAGCAGTGCTGGCTCCGGGAAGCAAGAGACCCAGTACTTC. Together with reference TRBV9 and TRBJ2-5, the CDR3 gives the full variable domain: DSGVTQTPKHLITATGQRVTLRCSPRSGDLSVYWYQQSLDQGLQFLIQYYNGEERAKGNILERFSAQQFPDLHSELNLSSLELGDSALYFCASSAGSGKQETQYFGPGTRLLVL.

The chain couples TRBV28 to TRBJ2-7; 9 nucleotides match TRBD1. The CDR3 has 13 residues. With V trimmed by 8 bases and J by 4 bases, 6 bases remained unmatched. CDR1 and CDR2 from the germline V gene are MDHEN and SYDVKM. CDR3 coding DNA: TGTGCCAGCGCGGGACAGGGTACGTACGAGCAGTACTTC. It yields the protein CASAGQGTYEQYF.

Only one count was recorded for this clone. The chain is built from TRBV14 and TRBJ2-5; 10 nucleotides align to TRBD1. This CDR3 has 16 amino acids. V lost 5 bases to trimming and J lost 5 bases; unmatched junction nucleotides: 11. CDR1 and CDR2 (germline): SGHDN, FVKESK. CDR3 nucleotides: TGTGCCAGCAGCTACGTACGACAGGGGGCTAGGGAGACCCAGTACTTC. It codes for CASSYVRQGARETQYF. The whole variable domain, remainder taken from reference TRBV14 and TRBJ2-5, is EAGVTQFPSHSVIEKGQTVTLRCDPISGHDNLYWYRRVMGKEIKFLLHFVKESKQDESGMPNNRFLAERTGGTYSTLKVQPAELEDSGVYFCASSYVRQGARETQYFGPGTRLLVL.

The V call is TRBV4-3, the J call TRBJ1-2; D call uncertain. CDR1 is LGHNA, CDR2 YSLEER, per germline. With 0 bases removed from V and 7 bases from J, the gap between germline ends came to 12 bases. The CDR3 is made up of 14 amino acids. CDR3 coding DNA: TGCGCCAGCAGCCAAGATTCACGGGGTCGTGGCTACACCTTC. It yields the protein CASSQDSRGRGYTF.

This chain uses TRBV29-1 with TRBJ2-7, with TRBD1 matching 9 bases. V shed 7 bases and J 3 bases; nucleotides not matched to a gene: 7. This CDR3 contains 13 residues. Germline CDR1 SQVTM, CDR2 ANQGSEA. CDR3 sequence reads: CSAWTGDIYEQYF. CDR3 nucleotide sequence: TGCAGCGCCTGGACAGGGGATATCTACGAGCAGTACTTC.

Only a few counts were recorded for this clone. This likely traces to a read error, being one base from a far larger clone. Other nucleotide sequences in the sample specify the same CDR3. This rearrangement joins TRBV7-9 to TRBJ2-7; 10 positions match TRBD2. The trim removed 5 bases at V and 5 bases at J, leaving 15 bases unmatched. The CDR3 has 17 residues. Germline V lookup: CDR1 SEHNR, CDR2 FQNEAQ (reference sequence). The CDR3 DNA follows: TGTGCCAGCAGCCAAGAGGGAGCTAGCGGGAGTATCGACGAGCAGTACTTC. Translated, it gives CASSQEGASGSIDEQYF.

The V gene is TRBV5-6, the J gene TRBJ2-3; 9 bases are a match to TRBD2. Germline CDR1 SGHDT, CDR2 YYEEEE. The CDR3 spans 16 residues. The junction had 11 bases not matched to a gene; V was cut back by 4 bases and J by 5 bases. The CDR3 loop reads CASSRGASGKGDTQYF. CDR3 in DNA: TGTGCCAGCAGCAGGGGGGCTAGCGGGAAGGGAGATACGCAGTATTTT.

This clone has only one observation. The chain recombines TRBV2 with TRBJ2-1, with 8 bases matching TRBD2. Germline CDR1 is SNHLY and CDR2 is FYNNEI. This CDR3 region has 12 residues. V lost 10 bases and J lost 9; bases outside the gene matches: 8. Here the CDR3 DNA reads TGTGCCAACGAGCGGGAGTCGAGTGAGCAGTTCTTC. It specifies CANERESSEQFF. The full variable domain, in which reference TRBV2 and TRBJ2-1 provide the parts outside the CDR3, is EPEVTQTPSHQVTQMGQEVILRCVPISNHLYFYWYRQILGQKVEFLVSFYNNEISEKSEIFDDQFSVERPDGSNFTLKIRSTKLEDSAMYFCANERESSEQFFGPGTRLTVL.

This chain uses TRBV7-9 with TRBJ2-5; tentative D call: TRBD1 (8 bases). This CDR3 region has 17 residues. Trimming took 5 bases from V and 1 from J, leaving 20 bases between them. Germline lookup yields CDR1 SEHNR and CDR2 FQNEAQ (reference sequence). This chain's CDR3 is CASSPRPDREGQETQYF. The CDR3 DNA follows: TGTGCCAGCAGCCCACGGCCGGACAGGGAGGGCCAAGAGACCCAGTACTTC.